Following are 11 T cell receptor beta chains from one sample sequenced in a study of CD8+ T cells in alopecia areata. Reverse transcription of extracted RNA yielded cDNA, which provided the sequencing template. The data were produced by immunoSEQ multiplex PCR, yet TCRdb's version contains in-frame clones alone and is incomplete. This sample has about 130,000 clones, with about 50% found just once. The sample consisted of CD8+ T cells sorted from blood, taken at week 0. These receptors were taken from a human donor with alopecia areata.

This rearrangement joins TRBV2 to TRBJ2-7; D perhaps matches TRBD2 (6 bases). The length of the CDR3 is 16 residues. Deletions cut 3 bases from V and 1 base from J, with 16 bases between. CDR1 and CDR2 from the germline V gene are SNHLY and FYNNEI. The DNA of the CDR3 is TGTGCCAGCAGTGAGACGGGGACTCAACCTTCCTACGAGCAGTACTTC. Amino acids: CASSETGTQPSYEQYF.

This clone has just a few counts. The chain combines TRBV6-5 with TRBJ2-7, with unresolved D. Germline V gene data show CDR1 as MNHEY and CDR2 as SVGAGI. V lost 10 bases and J 2 bases, leaving 12 bases between the germline ends. This CDR3 spans 12 amino acids. CDR3 region: CATPPSPYEQYF. The CDR3 nucleotides are TGTGCCACCCCACCGAGCCCCTACGAGCAGTACTTC.

The chain employs TRBV2 and TRBJ1-2, with unresolved D. Trimming left V 7 bases short and J 8 bases short, with 11 bases between. Germline V gives CDR1 SNHLY, CDR2 FYNNEI. The CDR3 is 11 amino acids. The CDR3: CASTVGEGYTF. In DNA, the CDR3 is TGTGCCAGCACTGTCGGGGAAGGCTACACCTTC.

This clone showed up just a few times. The chain uses TRBV10-3 and TRBJ2-7, with 10 positions matching TRBD1. The length of the CDR3 is 14 residues. Germline CDR1 ENHRY, CDR2 SYGVKD. Losses at the gene ends were 4 bases for V and 1 base for J; bases not matched to a gene: 1. Here the CDR3 reads CAISVDRGSYEQYF. In DNA, the CDR3 is TGTGCCATCAGTGTGGACAGGGGGTCCTACGAGCAGTACTTC.

The chain has TRBV6-5 and TRBJ1-2; D unresolved. The CDR3 sequence is 11 residues long. V was clipped by 6 bases and J by 14 bases, with 16 bases between them. Germline V gene lookup returns CDR1 MNHEY and CDR2 SVGAGI. CDR3 protein: CASSLGSSVTF. The CDR3 region has the DNA TGTGCCAGCAGCTTGGGATCTTCCGTAACCTTC.

This sequence joins TRBV27 and TRBJ2-1; D gene ambiguous. Germline V gives CDR1 MNHEY, CDR2 SMNVEV (reference sequence). This CDR3 spans 11 amino acids. CDR3 protein: CATRSYNEQFF. The DNA for the CDR3 is TGTGCGACCAGGTCTTACAATGAGCAGTTCTTC.

V is TRBV5-1 and J is TRBJ1-1; D gene ambiguous. The V end lost 5 bases, the J end lost 3 bases, and 11 bases lay between the germline ends. Germline V gene sequence: CDR1 SGHRS, CDR2 YFSETQ. The CDR3 runs 13 residues. CDR3: CASSREGDTEAFF. The CDR3 DNA reads as TGCGCCAGCAGTCGGGAGGGTGACACTGAAGCTTTCTTT.

The gene calls are TRBV19 and TRBJ1-4; D not certain. The CDR3 spans 15 residues. V dropped 5 bases and J dropped 6 bases, with 16 bases sitting between them. Germline V lookup: CDR1 LNHDA, CDR2 SQIVND (reference sequence). The CDR3 DNA sequence: TGTGCCAGTAGTCCGCGATCTGGGTGGGATGAAAAACTGTTTTTT. Its protein product is CASSPRSGWDEKLFF.

This chain connects TRBV9 to TRBJ2-1; D possibly corresponds to TRBD2 (5 bases). Trimming removed 5 bases at V and 4 bases at J, with 16 bases between. This CDR3 is 15 amino acids long. Looked up from germline, CDR1 is SGDLS and CDR2 is YYNGEE. CDR3 loop: CASSPDRAVYNEQFF. CDR3 bases: TGTGCCAGCAGTCCCGATCGAGCGGTGTACAATGAGCAGTTCTTC.

This chain links TRBV6-6 with TRBJ2-7, with D tentatively TRBD2 (6 bases). CDR1 MNHNY and CDR2 SVGAGI come from the germline V gene (reference sequence). There are 14 residues in the CDR3. V lost 5 bases to trimming and J lost 0 bases, with 11 bases between them. The CDR3 is CASSTRDSSYEQYF. CDR3 DNA: TGTGCCAGCAGTACCCGGGACTCCTCCTACGAGCAGTACTTC.

The table lists this clone with a few counts. The chain recombines TRBV13 with TRBJ1-5; D is ambiguous. Trimming pared 0 bases from V and 7 bases from J, leaving 4 bases between. The CDR3 is made up of 12 amino acids. CDR1 and CDR2 from the germline V gene are PRHDT and FYEKMQ (reference sequence). The CDR3 spells CASSLGSQPQHF. The CDR3 coding sequence is TGTGCCAGCAGCTTAGGGAGCCAGCCCCAGCATTTT. Full variable domain (missing parts from reference TRBV13 and TRBJ1-5): AAGVIQSPRHLIKEKRETATLKCYPIPRHDTVYWYQQGPGQDPQFLISFYEKMQSDKGSIPDRFSAQQFSDYHSELNMSSLELGDSALYFCASSLGSQPQHFGDGTRLSIL.